This is a list of T cell receptor beta chains from one sample in a study of blood T cells in healthy people across ages. TCRdb analysed the 5' RACE reads with MiXCR anew, one entry per CDR3 protein. Of approximately 600,000 distinct CDR3 sequences listed, roughly 53% are singletons. Material for sequencing was blood. The receptors shown here come from a man aged 55 to 70 in good health. The CDR3 runs from the conserved cysteine through the conserved F or W. D genes are given only for firm matches. Size values are once, few and many counts, or a class for expanded clones, and some rows have none.

>TRBJ2-1|many|TRBV29-1|NA
CSVGLLTGYNEQFF
TGCAGCGTTGGGCTGCTGACAGGTTACAATGAGCAGTTCTTC
>TRBJ1-5|NA|TRBV6-2/TRBV6-3|NA
CASSYRDRGSNQPQHF
TGTGCCAGCAGTTACCGGGATCGAGGGAGCAATCAGCCCCAGCATTTT
>TRBJ1-2|NA|TRBV20-1|NA
CSARGDGTVGGYTF
TGCAGTGCTAGAGGGGATGGGACGGTAGGTGGCTACACCTTC
>TRBJ2-5|NA|TRBV9|TRBD2
CASSVGLAGLYQETQYF
TGTGCCAGCAGCGTAGGGCTAGCGGGGTTGTACCAAGAGACCCAGTACTTC
>TRBJ2-1|NA|TRBV10-3|NA
CAISDNNEQFF
TGTGCCATCAGTGACAACAATGAGCAGTTCTTC
>TRBJ2-5|NA|TRBV20-1|NA
CRADIQETQYF
TGCAGGGCGGATATCCAAGAGACCCAGTACTTC
>TRBJ2-5|few|TRBV20-1|TRBD2
CSARGTGTSAGEQYF
TGCAGTGCTAGAGGAACCGGGACTAGCGCGGGGGAGCAGTACTTC
>TRBJ2-7|NA|TRBV6-5|TRBD1
CASSYEGNRGYEQYF
TGTGCCAGCAGTTACGAGGGAAACAGGGGCTACGAGCAGTACTTC
>TRBJ1-2|NA|TRBV6-5|NA
CASSYSSQVGYGYTF
TGTGCCAGCAGTTACTCGAGTCAGGTGGGCTATGGCTACACCTTC
>TRBJ1-1|once|TRBV7-8|NA
CASSLSNRNTEAFF
TGTGCCAGCAGCTTAAGTAACAGGAACACTGAAGCTTTCTTT
>TRBJ2-5|few|TRBV6-5|TRBD2
CASSSNSGETQYF
TGTGCCAGCAGTTCCAATAGCGGGGAGACCCAGTACTTC
>TRBJ2-7|NA|TRBV10-1|TRBD2
CASSESMGLESYEQYF
TGCGCCAGCAGTGAGTCGATGGGACTAGAGAGCTACGAGCAGTACTTC
>TRBJ1-1|few|TRBV27|TRBD1
CASSPRTGNTEAFF
TGTGCCAGCAGTCCTCGGACAGGGAACACTGAAGCTTTCTTT
>TRBJ1-2|few|TRBV6-5|TRBD1
CASSTDRVNGYTF
TGTGCCAGCAGCACAGACAGGGTTAATGGCTACACCTTC
>TRBJ2-3|few|TRBV6-5|NA
CASSSTTSRGDTQYF
TGTGCCAGCAGTTCTACAACTAGTCGCGGAGATACGCAGTATTTT
>TRBJ2-1|NA|TRBV5-1|NA
CASSSTSVGSYNEQFF
TGCGCCAGCAGCTCAACTTCCGTAGGCTCCTACAATGAGCAGTTCTTC
>TRBJ2-6|few|TRBV7-2|NA
CASSPAKANVLTF
TGTGCCAGCAGCCCGGCTAAGGCCAACGTCCTGACTTTC
>TRBJ2-2|NA|TRBV7-7|TRBD1
CASSRTGADTGELFF
TGTGCCAGCAGCCGGACAGGGGCGGACACCGGGGAGCTGTTTTTT
>TRBJ2-1|few|TRBV28|TRBD2
CASSLSTSGSSYNEQFF
TGTGCCAGCAGTTTATCGACTAGCGGGAGCTCCTACAATGAGCAGTTCTTC
>TRBJ1-6|NA|TRBV12-3/TRBV12-4|NA
CASSLGAQDNSPLHF
TGTGCCAGCAGTTTGGGGGCCCAAGATAATTCACCCCTCCACTTT
>TRBJ2-2|NA|TRBV6-1|TRBD1
CASRPRQGGTGELFF
TGTGCCAGCAGACCACGACAGGGGGGCACCGGGGAGCTGTTTTTT
>TRBJ2-1|NA|TRBV6-6|NA
CASSPPGRNNEQFF
TGTGCCAGCAGTCCCCCGGGACGGAACAATGAGCAGTTCTTC
>TRBJ2-5|few|TRBV25-1|NA
CASSETFGTQYF
TGTGCCAGCAGTGAAACGTTCGGGACCCAGTACTTC
>TRBJ1-4|NA|TRBV6-6|TRBD1
CASSDNRGNEKLFF
TGTGCCAGCAGTGACAACAGGGGGAATGAAAAACTGTTTTTT
>TRBJ2-5|NA|TRBV7-2|NA
CASSYTGTGVWEQYF
TGTGCCAGCAGCTATACCGGGACTGGGGTGTGGGAGCAGTACTTC
>TRBJ2-3|NA|TRBV12-3/TRBV12-4|NA
CASSIGWVDTQYF
TGTGCCAGCAGTATCGGCTGGGTAGATACGCAGTATTTT
>TRBJ2-5|NA|TRBV20-1|TRBD2
CSAPLAGGRNEQYF
TGCAGTGCCCCCTTAGCGGGGGGGCGTAATGAGCAGTACTTC
>TRBJ1-2|many|TRBV4-2|NA
CASSQDRPTAYGYTF
TGTGCCAGCAGCCAAGATCGCCCGACAGCCTATGGCTACACCTTC
>TRBJ2-3|once|TRBV7-6|TRBD1
CASRRQGAGTDTQYF
TGTGCCAGCAGGAGACAGGGGGCAGGCACAGATACGCAGTATTTT
>TRBJ1-5|once|TRBV7-2|TRBD1
CASSTTGSNQPQHF
TGTGCCAGCAGCACGACAGGGAGCAATCAGCCCCAGCATTTT
>TRBJ2-7|NA|TRBV29-1|TRBD1
CSVTTGQGAIDEQYF
TGCAGTGTCACCACCGGGCAGGGGGCGATAGACGAGCAGTACTTC
>TRBJ1-5|once|TRBV28|NA
CASGTRSNQPQHF
TGTGCTAGCGGCACTAGGTCCAATCAGCCCCAGCATTTT